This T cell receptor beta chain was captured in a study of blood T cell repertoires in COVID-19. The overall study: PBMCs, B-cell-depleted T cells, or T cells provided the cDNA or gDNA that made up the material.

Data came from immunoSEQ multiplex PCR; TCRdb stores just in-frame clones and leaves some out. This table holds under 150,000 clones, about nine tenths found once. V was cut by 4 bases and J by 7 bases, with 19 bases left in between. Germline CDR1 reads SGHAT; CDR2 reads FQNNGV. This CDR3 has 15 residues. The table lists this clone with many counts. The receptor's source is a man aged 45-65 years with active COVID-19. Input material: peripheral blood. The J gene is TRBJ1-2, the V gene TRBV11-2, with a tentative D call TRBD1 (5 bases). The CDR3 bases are TGTGCCAGCAGCTCTCTCAGAAGGGCCGGGGGTGGCTACACCTTC. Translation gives CASSSLRRAGGGYTF.